The entry below describes one T cell receptor beta chain. Patients in Seattle were enrolled during active infection, then followed longitudinally. This sample is drawn from a study of blood T cell repertoires in COVID-19. The wider study: The samples span acute and convalescent COVID-19 from the United States, Italy and Spain.

Study processing details: Amplification with reference gene primers provided the estimates of nucleated cell counts. Clones were read by immunoSEQ multiplex PCR, and TCRdb kept only the in-frame ones, dropping some. V and J calls plus clone size are reproduced from that table; the DNA served to infer D and trimming. This table has fewer than 200,000 clones, roughly 90% appearing once. Sequencing used peripheral blood. The TCR comes from a man aged 30 to 39 with COVID-19, enrolled during active disease.

CDR3 sequence: CASSQSGGAAKNIQYF. In DNA form, the CDR3 reads TGTGCCAGCAGCCAAAGTGGGGGGGCGGCCAAAAACATTCAGTACTTC. This chain links TRBV21-1 with TRBJ2-4; whether TRBD2, the table's D call, matches the DNA was not checked. TRBV21-1 is deemed a pseudogene. This CDR3 contains 16 residues.